A selection of T cell receptor beta chains follows, all from one sample in a study of blood T cells in healthy people across ages. TCRdb processed the 5' RACE reads anew with MiXCR; each CDR3 protein has one entry. The table includes approximately 690,000 distinct CDR3 sequences, roughly three fifths detected once. Sequencing input: blood. Receptor source: a man between 60 and 75 years old in good health. CDR3s include the opening cysteine and the closing phenylalanine or tryptophan. The D gene is left open where the match is weak. Some rows have no size entry. The others give once, few or many, or a class for an expanded clone.

D	V	size	J	DNA	CDR3
-	TRBV28	-	TRBJ1-6	TGTGCCAGCGGGGGGCACGATTCACCCCTCCACTTT	CASGGHDSPLHF
-	TRBV27	-	TRBJ2-5	TGTGCCAGCAGCTCACTCCGGGGGATCCAAGAGACCCAGTACTTC	CASSSLRGIQETQYF
-	TRBV4-3	-	TRBJ2-1	TGCGCCAGCAGCCAGCAGACTAGGTCCTACAATGAGCAGTTCTTC	CASSQQTRSYNEQFF
-	TRBV11-3	-	TRBJ1-2	TGTGCCAGCAGCTTTAGGAGGGTGGCATCACCAAGCAACTATGGCTACACCTTC	CASSFRRVASPSNYGYTF
TRBD2	TRBV4-2	few	TRBJ2-5	TGTGCCAGCAGCCCCCGGACTAGCGGGGAAGAGACCCAGTACTTC	CASSPRTSGEETQYF
TRBD1	TRBV4-2	few	TRBJ2-7	TGTGCCAGCAGCCAAGCAGGACAGGGTGGGTACGAGCAGTACTTC	CASSQAGQGGYEQYF
TRBD2	TRBV6-2/TRBV6-3	-	TRBJ2-1	TGTGCCAGCAGTTACGGCCCTAGCGGGGGATTTGAGCAGTTCTTC	CASSYGPSGGFEQFF
TRBD1	TRBV10-1	-	TRBJ1-1	TGCGCCCGCAATAATCAGGGGGCCACTGAAGCTTTCTTT	CARNNQGATEAFF
TRBD1	TRBV29-1	few	TRBJ2-5	TGCAGCGTTGGGGGACAGGCGCAAGAGACCCAGTACTTC	CSVGGQAQETQYF
-	TRBV20-1	-	TRBJ2-1	TGCAGCTCCGCGGGCGGGACAGAGAGGAATGAGCAGTTCTTC	CSSAGGTERNEQFF
TRBD1	TRBV7-6	-	TRBJ2-3	TGTGCCAGCAGCTCGGGACAGGGGTCAGATACGCAGTATTTT	CASSSGQGSDTQYF
TRBD2	TRBV5-1	few	TRBJ2-1	TGCGCCAGCAGCCCGGACCCTAGCGGGGGGCCTTACAATGAGCAGTTCTTC	CASSPDPSGGPYNEQFF
-	TRBV10-3	-	TRBJ2-5	TGTGCCATCAGTGACTCCCCCCAAGAGACCCAGTACTTC	CAISDSPQETQYF
-	TRBV12-3/TRBV12-4	-	TRBJ1-1	TGTGCCAGCAGACCCACGGGAAGGGGCACTGAAGCTTTCTTT	CASRPTGRGTEAFF
-	TRBV5-1	-	TRBJ2-3	TGCGCCAGCAGACTGGGGACATCGGAGACGCAGTATTTT	CASRLGTSETQYF
-	TRBV5-1	once	TRBJ2-5	TGCGCCAGCAGTCCGACGGACGGTACGCAAGAGACCCAGTACTTC	CASSPTDGTQETQYF
TRBD2	TRBV20-1	-	TRBJ2-1	TGCAGTGCTACCCCTAGCGGGGGGAATGAGCAGTTCTTC	CSATPSGGNEQFF
TRBD1	TRBV27	-	TRBJ2-7	TGTGCCAGCAGTGGACAGGACTCGGGCTACGAGCAGTACTTC	CASSGQDSGYEQYF
TRBD2	TRBV7-2	-	TRBJ2-5	TGTGCCAGCAGCTCCCTGCGGGGGTCCAAAGAGACCCAGTACTTC	CASSSLRGSKETQYF
-	TRBV10-1	-	TRBJ2-7	TGCGCCAGCAGTGATGGAGGGTCCTCCTACAATGAGCAGTACTTC	CASSDGGSSYNEQYF
TRBD2	TRBV4-1	-	TRBJ2-3	TGCGCCAGCAGCGCCCGGGGGGGCGCAGATACGCAGTATTTT	CASSARGGADTQYF
TRBD1	TRBV7-9	-	TRBJ1-5	TGTGCCAGCAGCCGGACAGGGTATAGCAATCAGCCCCAGCATTTT	CASSRTGYSNQPQHF
-	TRBV20-1	-	TRBJ1-4	TGCAGTGCTAGTCGTGGAAATGAAAAACTGTTTTTT	CSASRGNEKLFF
-	TRBV7-9	few	TRBJ2-5	TGTGCCAGCAGCTTTCCTGTGGCTGGGGAAGAGACCCAGTACTTC	CASSFPVAGEETQYF
TRBD1	TRBV20-1	-	TRBJ1-5	TGCAGTGCTAGCCCAGGGGACAGGGCAGATCAGCCCCAGCATTTT	CSASPGDRADQPQHF
TRBD2	TRBV6-2/TRBV6-3	-	TRBJ2-7	TGTGCCAGCAGTTACCATCTGACTAGCGGGGGGTCCTACGAGCAGTACTTC	CASSYHLTSGGSYEQYF
TRBD2	TRBV14	-	TRBJ2-1	TGTGCCAGCAGCCACCAGGGACTAGCGGGGGGCCGGAATGAGCAGTTCTTC	CASSHQGLAGGRNEQFF
TRBD1	TRBV5-1	-	TRBJ1-1	TGCGCCAGCTCGACAGGGTCGGGCACTGAAGCTTTCTTT	CASSTGSGTEAFF
TRBD2	TRBV6-5	-	TRBJ2-1	TGTGCCAGCAGTTACACCCGGGCGGGGGGGTACAATGAGCAGTTCTTC	CASSYTRAGGYNEQFF
-	TRBV7-2	-	TRBJ2-6	TGTGCCAGCAGCTTAGTTTCGGGCAGGTCCTTAGGTGGGGCCAACGTCCTGACTTTC	CASSLVSGRSLGGANVLTF
-	TRBV6-5	-	TRBJ1-6	TGTGCCAGCAGCTCCTATAATTCACCCCTCCACTTT	CASSSYNSPLHF
-	TRBV5-1	-	TRBJ1-6	TGCGCCAGCAGCTTGGGCGGGGGCGCCTATAATTCACCCCTCCACTTT	CASSLGGGAYNSPLHF
-	TRBV10-3	-	TRBJ1-2	TGTGCCATTGAAGGGAGGCGAGGTTTAGGCTACACCTTC	CAIEGRRGLGYTF
-	TRBV20-1	once	TRBJ2-2	TGCAGTGCTAGACCCTTCGGGGGTCGCGGAAACACCGGGGAGCTGTTTTTT	CSARPFGGRGNTGELFF
TRBD1	TRBV19	-	TRBJ2-7	TGTGCCAGTAGTCCCCCCCGGACAGGGTCACTCTACGAGCAGTACTTC	CASSPPRTGSLYEQYF
TRBD1	TRBV15	-	TRBJ1-6	TGTGCCACCAGCACTCGGACAGGGGGTAGTTCACCCCTCCACTTT	CATSTRTGGSSPLHF
TRBD2	TRBV28	-	TRBJ2-3	TGTGCCAGCAGCCCTTGGGGGGGTGTTCGGGATACGCAGTATTTT	CASSPWGGVRDTQYF
-	TRBV20-1	-	TRBJ2-5	TGCAGTGCTAGAGTCCGGGGAGCGGAGACCCAGTACTTC	CSARVRGAETQYF
TRBD1	TRBV20-1	-	TRBJ1-6	TGCAGTGCTAGTGACGGGACAGCCAATTCACCCCTCCACTTT	CSASDGTANSPLHF
TRBD1	TRBV10-3	-	TRBJ2-1	TGTGCCATCAGTGACGGCCGGACAGGAGACCCCTACAATGAGCAGTTCTTC	CAISDGRTGDPYNEQFF
-	TRBV27	-	TRBJ1-6	TGTGCCAGCACGCAGCCGCTCAACGCACCCCTCCACTTT	CASTQPLNAPLHF
TRBD1	TRBV5-1	-	TRBJ1-1	TGCGCCAGCAGCTTTGGGACAGGGGGCTTCAACACTGAAGCTTTCTTT	CASSFGTGGFNTEAFF
TRBD2	TRBV5-1	few	TRBJ2-1	TGCGCCAGCAGCTTGGGTGGGACTAGGGTCAATGAGCAGTTCTTC	CASSLGGTRVNEQFF
-	TRBV10-1	-	TRBJ2-5	TGCGCCAGCAGTGAGGACAGCCAGACCCAGTACTTC	CASSEDSQTQYF
-	TRBV3-1	-	TRBJ1-2	TGTGCCAGCAGCCAAGGAGAGGGTCCATATGGCTACACCTTC	CASSQGEGPYGYTF
TRBD1	TRBV6-4	-	TRBJ1-1	TGTGCCAGCAGTGACTCTCGGGACAGCGACACTGAAGCTTTCTTT	CASSDSRDSDTEAFF
-	TRBV20-1	-	TRBJ2-5	TGCAGTGCTAGACAGGACGGAGGCCAGGGGACCCAGTACTTC	CSARQDGGQGTQYF
-	TRBV12-3/TRBV12-4	-	TRBJ2-3	TGTGCCAGCACCCGGTTGGGCACAGATACGCAGTATTTT	CASTRLGTDTQYF
-	TRBV4-1	-	TRBJ2-3	TGCGCCAGCAGCCAAGATCCTGGGGGCGCTAGCACAGATACGCAGTATTTT	CASSQDPGGASTDTQYF
-	TRBV6-1	once	TRBJ2-5	TGTGCCAGCAGCGGCAGGGCGGCAGAGACCCAGTACTTC	CASSGRAAETQYF
-	TRBV24-1	-	TRBJ2-1	TGTGCCACCAGTGATCCTTTCGGGTCCGAGCAGTTCTTC	CATSDPFGSEQFF
TRBD2	TRBV20-1	-	TRBJ2-5	TGCAGTGCTAGAGATTGGGCGGGGGAGAACCAAGAGACCCAGTACTTC	CSARDWAGENQETQYF
-	TRBV18	-	TRBJ2-7	TGTGCCAGCTCACCAGCCGGGCGCGAGCAGTACTTC	CASSPAGREQYF
-	TRBV5-8	-	TRBJ2-3	TGTGCCAGCAGCCCCCGTGGAACTCCCACAGATACGCAGTATTTT	CASSPRGTPTDTQYF
TRBD2	TRBV7-9	-	TRBJ2-7	TGTGCCAGCAGCCCGGGAGGGTCCTGGACCTACGAGCAGTACTTC	CASSPGGSWTYEQYF
-	TRBV5-1	-	TRBJ2-5	TGCGCCAGCAGCTTGGTAGGGGTAGGGGTCCAAGAGACCCAGTACTTC	CASSLVGVGVQETQYF
-	TRBV2	-	TRBJ1-2	TGTGCCAGCAGTGGAGCCAGGGTAGACTATGGCTACACCTTC	CASSGARVDYGYTF
-	TRBV7-9	-	TRBJ2-7	TGTGCCAGCACCCCGGGCTTCCCAAGGGTGGTCTACGAGCAGTACTTC	CASTPGFPRVVYEQYF